This T cell receptor (beta chain) is from a study of graft-versus-host responses after intestinal transplantation. Across the whole study: Among the recipients, transplants were multivisceral, liver-intestinal, or isolated intestinal. Every recipient underwent anti-thymocyte globulin induction, then tacrolimus and steroids for two to four years. The study, taken as a whole, reports: When patients had graft-donor T cell macrochimerism, their allografts held high graft-versus-host to host-versus-graft clonal ratios. Marrow from the recipient contained GvH clones, some of which had appeared first in ileum or blood.

About this clone itself: Antigen specificity is unknown.

Method: immunoSEQ multiplex PCR; TCRdb's copy keeps in-frame clones and lacks some. Of about 88,000 clones listed, 94% are singletons. Trimming removed 1 base at V and 0 bases at J, with 7 bases between. The germline CDR1 and CDR2 sequences are SGHKS and YYEKEE (reference sequence). This CDR3 comprises 14 residues. The TCR originated in a human donor who was the organ donor for an intestinal transplant. Sequenced material: unstimulated CD4+ T cells sorted from spleen or lymph node cells, taken before transplant. The chain is built from TRBV5-5 and TRBJ1-1; D perhaps matches TRBD1 (6 bases). The CDR3 here is CASSLTGMNTEAFF. The CDR3 coding sequence is TGTGCCAGCAGCTTGACAGGGATGAACACTGAAGCTTTCTTT.